The 10 T cell receptor beta chains presented below share a single source sample, sequenced in a study of cytomegalovirus exposure and HLA in healthy donors. PCR primers comprised 60 Vbeta and 13 Jbeta primers. Clones were read by immunoSEQ multiplex PCR, and TCRdb kept only the in-frame ones, dropping some. Seen here are about 60,000 clones, about 69% observed once, and the top ten hold less than 35%. The sequenced sample was PBMCs. The origin of the receptors is a middle-aged man in good health and CMV-seropositive.

The V and J genes are TRBV7-8 and TRBJ2-5; a possible D gene is TRBD2 (6 bases). The V gene lost 1 base and the J gene lost 4 bases, with 13 bases spanning the gap. This CDR3 is 15 amino acids long. CDR1 is SGHVS, CDR2 FQNEAQ, per germline. DNA for the CDR3: TGTGCCAGCAGCTTAGTGAGGCTAGCGTTAGAGACCCAGTACTTC. Protein: CASSLVRLALETQYF.

The CDR3 reads CASSGPGREEETQYF. CDR3 sequence (DNA): TGTGCCAGCAGCGGACCGGGACGGGAGGAGGAGACCCAGTACTTC. The chain uses TRBV5-4 and TRBJ2-5; 7 nucleotides align to TRBD2. The CDR3 spans 15 residues. Germline V gene data show CDR1 as SGHNT and CDR2 as YYREEE (reference sequence). V shed 4 bases, J shed 5 bases, and the junction held 11 bases outside the gene matches. Complete variable domain (other parts from reference TRBV5-4 and TRBJ2-5): ETGVTQSPTHLIKTRGQQVTLRCSSQSGHNTVSWYQQALGQGPQFIFQYYREEENGRGNFPPRFSGLQFPNYSSELNVNALELDDSALYLCASSGPGREEETQYFGPGTRLLVL.

J is TRBJ1-3 and V is TRBV7-2; the D gene is possibly TRBD1 (6 bases). The CDR3 sequence is 14 residues long. Trimming took off 5 bases at V and 4 bases at J, with 12 bases between the two ends. CDR1 and CDR2 (germline): SGHTA, FQGNSA. The CDR3 protein is CASSPQGSGNTIYF. CDR3 DNA: TGTGCCAGCAGCCCCCAGGGGAGCGGAAACACCATATATTTT. The variable domain in full, completed from reference TRBV7-2 and TRBJ1-3, reads GAGVSQSPSNKVTEKGKDVELRCDPISGHTALYWYRQSLGQGLEFLIYFQGNSAPDKSGLPSDRFSAERTGGSVSTLTIQRTQQEDSAVYLCASSPQGSGNTIYFGEGSWLTVV.

J is TRBJ2-2 and V is TRBV9; TRBD1 matches 8 bases. Germline trimming cut 4 bases from V and 3 bases from J; bases unmatched to any gene: 5. Germline CDR1 and CDR2: SGDLS and YYNGEE. This CDR3 is built from 15 residues. CDR3 DNA sequence: TGTGCCAGCAGCTTGGGGACAGGCGACACCGGGGAGCTGTTTTTT. Translated: CASSLGTGDTGELFF. The entire variable domain, with the rest obtained from reference TRBV9 and TRBJ2-2, is as follows: DSGVTQTPKHLITATGQRVTLRCSPRSGDLSVYWYQQSLDQGLQFLIQYYNGEERAKGNILERFSAQQFPDLHSELNLSSLELGDSALYFCASSLGTGDTGELFFGEGSRLTVL.

The chain is built from TRBV9 and TRBJ2-7; 7 bases agree with TRBD2. Per the germline V gene, CDR1 is SGDLS and CDR2 is YYNGEE. The CDR3 is 14 amino acids. V was clipped by 0 bases and J by 7 bases; unmatched bases: 7. CDR3 bases: TGTGCCAGCAGCGTAGACCGGGGGGAGAGGGAGCAGTACTTC. This sequence encodes CASSVDRGEREQYF. Looking up the rest from reference TRBV9 and TRBJ2-7 gives the full variable domain: DSGVTQTPKHLITATGQRVTLRCSPRSGDLSVYWYQQSLDQGLQFLIQYYNGEERAKGNILERFSAQQFPDLHSELNLSSLELGDSALYFCASSVDRGEREQYFGPGTRLTVT.

This clone was seen only a few times. The genes are TRBV9 and TRBJ2-3, with D maybe TRBD1 (6 bases). This CDR3 comprises 14 residues. Germline CDR1 SGDLS, CDR2 YYNGEE. V was pared by 3 bases and J by 0 bases, with 8 bases between. CDR3 sequence: CASSARGSTDTQYF. As DNA, the CDR3 is TGTGCCAGCAGCGCCAGGGGTAGCACAGATACGCAGTATTTT.

The CDR3 loop is CSVEVDRVITPFYGYTF. The DNA for the CDR3 is TGCAGCGTTGAAGTCGACAGGGTGATTACCCCCTTCTATGGCTACACCTTC. The J gene is TRBJ1-2, the V gene TRBV29-1, with TRBD1 matching 7 bases. This CDR3 has 17 amino acids. Germline V gives CDR1 SQVTM, CDR2 ANQGSEA. V lost 1 base to trimming and J lost 4 bases; unmatched junction nucleotides: 15.

The V and J genes are TRBV10-1 and TRBJ2-3, with D possibly matching TRBD1 (7 bases). The V end lost 6 bases, the J end lost 0 bases, and 16 bases lay between the germline ends. Germline V lookup: CDR1 WNHNN, CDR2 SYGVQD (reference sequence). The CDR3 is 16 amino acids. The CDR3 is CASSYSGGLSTDTQYF. CDR3 coding DNA: TGCGCCAGCAGCTATTCAGGGGGGTTAAGCACAGATACGCAGTATTTT.

The V and J genes are TRBV16 and TRBJ2-7; 7 bases are shared with TRBD1. The CDR3 sequence is 15 residues long. Germline CDR1 reads KGHSY; CDR2 reads FQNENV. V dropped 3 bases and J dropped 0; count of bases not matched to a gene: 5. CDR3 DNA: TGTGCCAGCAGCCATTTCGGGACAGCCTCCTACGAGCAGTACTTC. Translation gives CASSHFGTASYEQYF.

This clone appeared a few times. V and J are TRBV6-1 and TRBJ1-5; 7 positions match TRBD1. The junction had 7 bases not matched to a gene; V was cut back by 4 bases and J by 7 bases. Germline V gene sequence: CDR1 MNHNS, CDR2 SASEGT. CDR3 length equals 14 residues. CDR3 residues: CASSGLGGGQPQHF. CDR3 nucleotide sequence: TGTGCCAGCAGTGGATTAGGGGGCGGACAGCCCCAGCATTTT.